This T cell receptor beta chain was sequenced for a study of blood T cells in healthy people across ages. Study-level information: Roughly one uniquely barcoded beta molecule per two T cells was captured.

The authors isolated at least 6 million PBMCs per sample. The second PCR ran about 6 to 12 cycles with a sample-barcoded 5' primer and J-beta primers. Via MiXCR, TCRdb re-called the 5' RACE reads, giving one row per CDR3 protein. The table includes fewer than 1 million distinct CDR3 sequences, under 45% detected once. The receptor was isolated from a man between 60 and 75 years old in good health. Sequencing was performed on blood.

The CDR3 nucleotides read TGTGCCAGCAGCTCTACCGGGACTAATTTTATTGTGCAGTTCTTC. Translation gives CASSSTGTNFIVQFF. The chain is built from TRBV7-9 and TRBJ2-1, with 7 bases that match TRBD2. J was trimmed by 12 bases and V by 4 bases; bases with no gene match: 15. The CDR3 runs to 15 residues. Germline assignment: CDR1 SEHNR and CDR2 FQNEAQ (reference sequence).